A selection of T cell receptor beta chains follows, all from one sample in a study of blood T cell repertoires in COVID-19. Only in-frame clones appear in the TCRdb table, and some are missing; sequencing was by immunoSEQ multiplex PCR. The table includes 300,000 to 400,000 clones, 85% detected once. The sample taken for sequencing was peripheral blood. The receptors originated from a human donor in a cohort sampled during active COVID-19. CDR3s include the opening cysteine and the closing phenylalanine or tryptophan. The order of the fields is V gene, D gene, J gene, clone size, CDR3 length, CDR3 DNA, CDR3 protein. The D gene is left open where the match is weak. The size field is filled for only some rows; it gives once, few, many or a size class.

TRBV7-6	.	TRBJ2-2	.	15	TGTGCCAGCACCCCGAGGGGGACGGTTACCGGGGAGCTGTTTTTT	CASTPRGTVTGELFF
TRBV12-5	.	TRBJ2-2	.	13	TGTGCTGGGGGGGCGGCGAACACCGGGGAGCTGTTTTTT	CAGGAANTGELFF
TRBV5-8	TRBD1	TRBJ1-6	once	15	TGTGCCAGCAGTCGACGGGACAGGGGTTCTTCACCCCTCCACTTT	CASSRRDRGSSPLHF
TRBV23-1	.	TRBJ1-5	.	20	TGCGCCAGCAGTCAATCGCAGAAACCTGAAGACTCACCTAGCAATCAGCCCCAGCATTTT	CASSQSQKPEDSPSNQPQHF
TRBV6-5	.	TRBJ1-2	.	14	TGTGCCAGCAGTTACGACGGATCCTCGGGAGGCTACACCTTC	CASSYDGSSGGYTF
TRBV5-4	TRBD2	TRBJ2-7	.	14	TGTGCCAGCAGCGCGGGACTAGCTCCCTACGAGCAGTACTTC	CASSAGLAPYEQYF
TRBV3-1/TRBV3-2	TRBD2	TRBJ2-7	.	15	TGTGCCAGCAGCCAAGGTTTAGCGGGGGCCTACGAGCAGTACTTC	CASSQGLAGAYEQYF
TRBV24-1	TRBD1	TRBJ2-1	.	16	TGTGCCACCAGTGATTGGACAGGGGGCGTTCATAATGAGCAGTTCTTC	CATSDWTGGVHNEQFF
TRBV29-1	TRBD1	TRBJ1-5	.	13	TGCAGCTCAGGACAGGGCCCTAATCAGCCCCAGCATTTT	CSSGQGPNQPQHF
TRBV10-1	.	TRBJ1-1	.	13	TGCGCCAGTTCAGGGCCGTTGAACACTGAAGCTTTCTTT	CASSGPLNTEAFF
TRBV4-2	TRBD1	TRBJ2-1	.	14	TGTGCCAGCAGTCCGGGACAGGGACCCCATGAGCAGTTCTTC	CASSPGQGPHEQFF
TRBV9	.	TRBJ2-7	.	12	TGTGCCAGCAGCAGAGACAGACACGAGCAGTACTTC	CASSRDRHEQYF
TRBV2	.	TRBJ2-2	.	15	TGTGCCAGCCGACCCTGGACACACGGGACCGGGGAGCTGTTTTTT	CASRPWTHGTGELFF
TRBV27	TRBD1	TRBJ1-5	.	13	TGTGCCAGCAGCGGGGACAGGAATCAGCCCCAGCATTTT	CASSGDRNQPQHF
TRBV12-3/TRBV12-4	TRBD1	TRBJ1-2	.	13	TGTGCCAGCAGCAGTCAGGGGGCTCGAGGCTACACCTTC	CASSSQGARGYTF
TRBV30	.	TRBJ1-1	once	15	TGTGCCTGGAGTGTAGGACGGGGAACAAACACTGAAGCTTTCTTT	CAWSVGRGTNTEAFF
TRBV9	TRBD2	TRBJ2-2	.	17	TGTGCCAGCAGCGTAGGGCTAGCGGGGGGCATGGCCGGGGAGCTGTTTTTT	CASSVGLAGGMAGELFF